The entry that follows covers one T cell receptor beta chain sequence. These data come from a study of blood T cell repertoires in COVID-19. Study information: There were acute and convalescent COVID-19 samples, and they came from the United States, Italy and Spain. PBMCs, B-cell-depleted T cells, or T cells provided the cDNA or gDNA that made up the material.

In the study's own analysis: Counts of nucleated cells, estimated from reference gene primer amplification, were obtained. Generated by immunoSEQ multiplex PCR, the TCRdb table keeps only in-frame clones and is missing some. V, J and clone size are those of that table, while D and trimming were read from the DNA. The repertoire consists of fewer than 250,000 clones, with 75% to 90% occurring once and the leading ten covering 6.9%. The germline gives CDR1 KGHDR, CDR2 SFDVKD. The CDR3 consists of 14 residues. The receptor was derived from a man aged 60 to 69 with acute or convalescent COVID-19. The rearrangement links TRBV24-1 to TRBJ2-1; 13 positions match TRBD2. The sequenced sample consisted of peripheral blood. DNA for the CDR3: TGTGCGACTAGCGGGAGGCTTGGGGAGAATGAGCAGTTCTTC. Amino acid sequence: CATSGRLGENEQFF.